Below, one T cell receptor (beta chain) is given with its context. At one end, the junction sequence differs from germline, possibly due to a read error. The CDR3 consists of 14 residues. Germline assignment: CDR1 LNHNV and CDR2 YYDKDF (reference sequence). TCRdb's table, derived via immunoSEQ multiplex PCR, lists solely in-frame clones and lacks some. Here the sample spans tens of thousands of clones, 80% to 90% being singletons. The data originate from a study of T cell responses to AZD1222 COVID-19 vaccine. The chain links TRBV15 to TRBJ1-5; D possibly corresponds to TRBD1 (6 bases). This clonotype originated in an adult in good health. The specimen was peripheral blood, collected on day 0 of AZD1222 vaccination. CDR3 sequence reads: CATSIREAGTSLRF. As DNA, the CDR3 is TGTGCCACCAGCATAAGGGAGGCCGGGACATCCTTACGGTTT.